This TCR beta chain comes out of a study of blood T cell repertoires in COVID-19. Produced via immunoSEQ multiplex PCR; TCRdb's table is partial and in-frame only. There are roughly 280,000 clones in the sample; approximately 90% occur only once, and roughly 4.3% lies in the top ten. Membership in each cohort depended on participant-reported clinical history. The sequenced sample was PBMCs or T cells enriched from blood (not recorded which). The TCR sequence derives from a woman aged 30 to 39 with acute COVID-19.

The DNA of the CDR3 is TGTGCCTGGGAATGGGGGCGGAACACTGAAGCTTTCTTT. This sequence encodes CAWEWGRNTEAFF. This rearrangement joins TRBV30 to TRBJ1-1; a weak D match, TRBD1 (6 bases). With 5 bases removed from V and 1 base from J, the gap between germline ends came to 11 bases. This CDR3 is 13 amino acids long. Germline-derived CDR1 and CDR2 are GTSNPN and SVGIG (reference sequence).